These 9 T cell receptor beta chains originate from one sample sequenced in a study of identical twins. TCRdb recomputed calls from the 5' RACE reads with MiXCR, one row per CDR3 protein. The sample includes roughly 1.6 million distinct CDR3 sequences, around 33% of them seen just once. Material for sequencing was cord blood. These receptors all stem from a newborn girl in good health.

This chain connects TRBV27 to TRBJ2-2, with TRBD1 identical over 11 bases. CDR1 and CDR2 from the germline V gene are MNHEY and SMNVEV (reference sequence). The CDR3 has 17 amino acids. V shed 5 bases and J 5 bases; nucleotides not matched to a gene: 10. In DNA form, the CDR3 reads TGTGCCAGCAGTCCATTTCGGACAGGGGGCAGAACCGGGGAGCTGTTTTTT. Translated, it gives CASSPFRTGGRTGELFF.

Concerning this clonotype itself: At one boundary the junction diverges from the germline segment, which might be a read error. V usage is TRBV27 and J usage is TRBJ1-6, with D uncertain. The CDR3 consists of 13 residues. The germline V gene encodes CDR1 MNHEY and CDR2 SMNVEV (reference sequence). The CDR3 DNA is TGTGTCAGCAGCTGGGATCCCAATTCACCCCTCCACTTT. It yields the protein CVSSWDPNSPLHF.

This clonotype was observed a few times. This chain uses TRBV28 with TRBJ2-1, with D possibly matching TRBD2 (5 bases). In germline, CDR1 is MDHEN, CDR2 SYDVKM. This CDR3 is built from 14 residues. V was clipped by 6 bases and J by 0 bases, with 9 bases between them. CDR3 in DNA: TGTGCCAGCAGACGCCGGGACTCCTACAATGAGCAGTTCTTC. Amino acid sequence: CASRRRDSYNEQFF.

The sample holds a few counts of this clonotype. CDR3 sequence (DNA): TGCGCCAGCAGCCTCCCATCCCCTTACAATGAGCAGTTCTTC. Translation gives CASSLPSPYNEQFF. The rearrangement uses TRBV4-1 and TRBJ2-1; D is undetermined. The CDR3 is made up of 14 amino acids. The germline V gene encodes CDR1 MGHRA and CDR2 YSYEKL. V was shortened by 4 bases and J by 4 bases, with 11 bases between the two germline ends.

The chain is built from TRBV20-1 and TRBJ2-7; a weak D match, TRBD1 (6 bases). CDR3 length: 16 amino acids. V was shortened by 2 bases and J by 2 bases, with 19 bases between the two germline ends. CDR1 DFQATT and CDR2 SNEGSKA come from the germline V gene (reference sequence). The DNA for the CDR3 is TGCAGTGCTAGACTTAATAGGGGGACAATTGCCTACGAGCAGTACTTC. Translation: CSARLNRGTIAYEQYF.

V usage is TRBV5-1 and J usage is TRBJ1-2; D is ambiguous. The CDR3 is made up of 15 amino acids. Germline V gene sequence: CDR1 SGHRS, CDR2 YFSETQ. Trimming cost V 0 bases and J 1 base, with 10 bases left between them. CDR3 coding DNA: TGCGCCAGCAGCTTGGGGACGGCCGTTAACTATGGCTACACCTTC. It encodes CASSLGTAVNYGYTF.

This clonotype turned up a few times. In DNA form, the CDR3 reads TGTGCCAGCAGTTACACAGGGGATCAGCCCCAGCATTTT. Residues: CASSYTGDQPQHF. The chain recombines TRBV6-6 with TRBJ1-5, with 7 nucleotides matching TRBD1. The CDR3 is 13 amino acids. CDR1 and CDR2 (germline): MNHNY, SVGAGI (reference sequence). V lost 2 bases to trimming and J lost 5 bases; unmatched junction nucleotides: 0.

This clonotype occurred a few times. The J gene is TRBJ1-1, the V gene TRBV7-9; D remains ambiguous. CDR3 size: 13 residues. Deletions cut 6 bases from V and 5 bases from J, with 13 bases between. CDR1 and CDR2 (germline): SEHNR, FQNEAQ (reference sequence). The CDR3 region has the DNA TGTGCCAGCAGATTAAAAGGGCGGACTGAAGCTTTCTTT. Its translation: CASRLKGRTEAFF.

This clonotype was detected a few times. The genes are TRBV18 and TRBJ2-1; TRBD2 matches 8 bases. The CDR3 has 17 residues. V gave up 1 base and J gave up 7 bases; unmatched junction bases: 12. The germline V gene encodes CDR1 KGHSH and CDR2 LQKENI. CDR3 residues: CASSPLTGTRPLNEQFF. The CDR3 DNA follows: TGTGCCAGCTCACCACTTACCGGGACTAGACCCCTAAATGAGCAGTTCTTC.